The 32 T cell receptor beta chains in this list originate from one sample, sequenced in a study of vaccination effects on CD4 cells after COVID-19. The antigens for these receptors are not known. Produced via immunoSEQ multiplex PCR; TCRdb's table is partial and in-frame only. The data hold tens of thousands of clones, with around 73% observed a single time. Pools of viral peptides were used by the ViraFEST assay to expand antigen-specific CD4+ T cells ahead of sequencing. When less than 11 days of culture had elapsed, CD4+ T cells were isolated. BNT162b2 vaccine or mRNA-1273 vaccine was given to participants in two doses. The sequencing used CD4+ T cells from PBMCs cultured with HCoV-229E spike peptides, collected after COVID-19 vaccination. These receptors were obtained from a human donor who received a COVID-19 vaccine.

The chain recombines TRBV12-3 or TRBV12-4 with TRBJ1-1; unclear D gene. The V end was cut by 6 bases, the J end by 1 base, with 9 bases between. CDR3 size: 13 residues. For the CDR3, the DNA is TGTGCCAGCAGCCTTACAGCGAACACTGAAGCTTTCTTT. Protein sequence: CASSLTANTEAFF.

V usage is TRBV6-4 and J usage is TRBJ1-2; the match to TRBD1 covers 10 bases. V lost 6 bases, J lost 5 bases, and 15 bases stayed unmatched. In germline, CDR1 is MRHNA, CDR2 SNTAGT. The CDR3 consists of 17 residues. The CDR3 reads CASRSWDRGTSRYGYTF. DNA for the CDR3: TGTGCCAGCAGAAGCTGGGACAGGGGTACTTCAAGATATGGCTACACCTTC.

CDR3 DNA sequence: TGCAGTGCTAGGGACACCGGGGAGCTGTTTTTT. Protein product: CSARDTGELFF. The V and J genes are TRBV20-1 and TRBJ2-2; unclear D gene. Per the germline V gene, CDR1 is DFQATT and CDR2 is SNEGSKA (reference sequence). V lost 3 bases and J lost 3, with 2 bases in between. The CDR3 length is 11 residues.

This clone was found a few times. The chain has TRBV7-8 and TRBJ1-1; no clear D. V was shortened by 1 base and J by 1 base, with 10 bases between the two germline ends. Germline CDR1 is SGHVS and CDR2 is FQNEAQ. The length of the CDR3 is 15 residues. CDR3 in DNA: TGTGCCAGCAGCTTAGTAGGACTACGGAACACTGAAGCTTTCTTT. This codes for CASSLVGLRNTEAFF.

The V and J genes are TRBV7-2 and TRBJ2-3; no firm D call. Per germline, CDR1 SGHTA and CDR2 FQGNSA. The CDR3 runs 15 residues. Trimming shortened V by 3 bases and J by 0 bases, and 10 bases separated the two germline ends. The CDR3, as DNA: TGTGCCAGCAGCTTCCAATGGGGTAGCACAGATACGCAGTATTTT. As protein: CASSFQWGSTDTQYF.

This clone was found once. The genes are TRBV5-4 and TRBJ2-5; D is unresolved. The CDR3 runs to 11 residues. The V and J ends lost 4 bases and 4 bases respectively, with 5 bases between them. CDR1 is SGHNT, CDR2 YYREEE, per germline (reference sequence). The CDR3 sequence: CASSVGETQYF. The CDR3 coding sequence is TGTGCCAGCAGCGTGGGAGAGACCCAGTACTTC.

The chain employs TRBV30 and TRBJ2-7; D not certain. Trimming removed 3 bases from V and 4 bases from J, with 7 bases in between. Germline CDR1 and CDR2: GTSNPN and SVGIG (reference sequence). The CDR3 has 11 amino acids. CDR3 nucleotide sequence: TGTGCCTGGAGCCTGGGGTACGAGCAGTACGTC. Residues: CAWSLGYEQYV.

The CDR3 loop is CASSSPTRGDRGYGYTF. The CDR3 nucleotides read TGTGCCAGCAGCTCCCCCACCAGAGGTGATAGGGGCTATGGCTACACCTTC. The J gene is TRBJ1-2, the V gene TRBV7-9, with a weak D call TRBD1 (5 bases). Germline loops: CDR1 SEHNR, CDR2 FQNEAQ (reference sequence). The CDR3 is made up of 17 amino acids. The V gene lost 4 bases and the J gene lost 4 bases, with 22 bases spanning the gap.

The chain has TRBV30 and TRBJ1-1; D is undetermined. V lost 5 bases and J lost 2, with 6 bases in between. CDR1 and CDR2 from the germline V gene are GTSNPN and SVGIG (reference sequence). CDR3 length: 11 residues. CDR3 in amino acids: CAWRLNTEAFF. In nucleotides, the CDR3 is TGTGCCTGGCGGCTAAACACTGAAGCTTTCTTT.

This clone came up a few times. The rearrangement uses TRBV6-7 and TRBJ2-7; 8 nucleotides align to TRBD2. TRBV6-7 has ORF status, its function being uncertain. CDR3 size: 15 residues. With V trimmed by 6 bases and J by 3 bases, 10 bases remained unmatched. The CDR3 DNA follows: TGTGCCAGCAGCGTGATCTACCGGGGGGGCTACGAGCAGTACGTC. Amino acids: CASSVIYRGGYEQYV.

This clone has just a few counts. J is TRBJ1-3 and V is TRBV15, with D hard to call. V was trimmed by 0 bases and J by 4 bases, leaving 13 bases between them. The CDR3 spans 16 residues. Looked up from germline, CDR1 is LNHNV and CDR2 is YYDKDF (reference sequence). DNA for the CDR3: TGTGCCACCAGCAGAGATGGTCGCCAGATCGGAAACACCATATATTTT. It specifies CATSRDGRQIGNTIYF. The entire variable domain, with the rest obtained from reference TRBV15 and TRBJ1-3, is as follows: DAMVIQNPRYQVTQFGKPVTLSCSQTLNHNVMYWYQQKSSQAPKLLFHYYDKDFNNEADTPDNFQSRRPNTSFCFLDIRSPGLGDTAMYLCATSRDGRQIGNTIYFGEGSWLTVV.

CDR3 region: CATSGPGGRETQYF. The CDR3 DNA is TGTGCCACCAGCGGTCCGGGTGGGCGGGAGACCCAGTACTTC. The rearrangement uses TRBV15 and TRBJ2-5; D unclear. Trimming pared 5 bases from V and 5 bases from J, leaving 15 bases between. Germline values: CDR1 LNHNV, CDR2 YYDKDF (reference sequence). The CDR3 covers 14 residues.

The rearrangement joins TRBV18 to TRBJ2-1; 7 bases map to TRBD1. The CDR3 runs 16 residues. Germline V lookup: CDR1 KGHSH, CDR2 LQKENI. Trimming removed 6 bases from V and 1 base from J; junction bases left unmatched: 9. CDR3 amino acids: CASSPIDRVSYNEQFF. In nucleotides, the CDR3 is TGTGCCAGCTCGCCTATTGACAGGGTTTCCTACAATGAGCAGTTCTTC.

The V gene is TRBV25-1, the J gene TRBJ1-1; D call uncertain. Germline values: CDR1 MGHDK, CDR2 SYGVNS. The length of the CDR3 is 13 residues. V was shortened by 4 bases and J by 10 bases, with 16 bases between the two germline ends. The CDR3 region is CASSASWNFGAFF. The CDR3 nucleotides read TGTGCCAGCAGTGCATCCTGGAATTTCGGAGCTTTCTTT.

The V gene is TRBV24-1, the J gene TRBJ1-5; D is uncertain. The germline gives CDR1 KGHDR, CDR2 SFDVKD. The CDR3 contains 13 residues. The V gene lost 3 bases and the J gene lost 4 bases, with 6 bases spanning the gap. CDR3: CATSDDGNQPQHF. In DNA, the CDR3 is TGTGCCACCAGTGATGACGGGAATCAGCCCCAGCATTTT.

This sequence joins TRBV4-2 and TRBJ2-3, with a possible D match to TRBD1 (6 bases). Germline lookup yields CDR1 LGHNA and CDR2 YNFKEQ. CDR3 length: 14 amino acids. Trimming stripped 1 base from V and 6 bases from J, with 11 bases between. CDR3 sequence: CASSQVQGPDTQYF. CDR3 bases: TGTGCCAGCAGCCAAGTCCAGGGGCCGGATACGCAGTATTTT.

The chain joins TRBV18 to TRBJ1-4; unclear D gene. Germline lookup yields CDR1 KGHSH and CDR2 LQKENI. Trimming removed 0 bases from V and 0 bases from J, with 11 bases in between. The CDR3 length is 17 residues. The CDR3 sequence is CASSPPGFRATNEKLFF. The DNA for the CDR3 is TGTGCCAGCTCACCACCGGGGTTTAGGGCAACTAATGAAAAACTGTTTTTT.

The genes are TRBV5-5 and TRBJ1-2, with a possible D match to TRBD1 (5 bases). Between the trimmed V and J ends, which lost 4 bases and 7 bases, there was a span of 14 bases. The CDR3 covers 13 residues. Germline-derived CDR1 and CDR2 are SGHKS and YYEKEE (reference sequence). The CDR3 here is CASSRETGGGYTF. CDR3 in DNA: TGTGCCAGCAGCCGCGAGACTGGGGGTGGCTACACCTTC.

V and J are TRBV6-5 and TRBJ1-2; 9 bases are shared with TRBD1. CDR3 size: 15 residues. The junction had 13 bases not matched to a gene; V was cut back by 6 bases and J by 8 bases. CDR1 is MNHEY and CDR2 is SVGAGI in the germline V gene. CDR3 protein: CASRAQGQGILGYTF. The DNA of the CDR3 is TGTGCCAGCAGGGCCCAGGGACAGGGAATACTCGGCTACACCTTC.

The gene calls are TRBV7-3 and TRBJ1-2, with D perhaps TRBD1 (5 bases). Trimming stripped 2 bases from V and 3 bases from J, with 13 bases between. This CDR3 contains 15 residues. CDR1 and CDR2 (germline): SGHTA, FQGTGA. CDR3 DNA sequence: TGTGCCAGCAGCTTATCAGGGAGAGAGCACTATGGCTACACCTTC. It translates to CASSLSGREHYGYTF.

The rearrangement joins TRBV15 to TRBJ1-4; D is possibly TRBD1 (5 bases). V lost 5 bases, J lost 8 bases, and 15 bases lay in between. The CDR3 is 14 amino acids. Germline V gives CDR1 LNHNV, CDR2 YYDKDF (reference sequence). CDR3 protein: CATSPGTAREKLFF. For the CDR3, the DNA is TGTGCCACCAGCCCTGGGACTGCGCGGGAAAAACTGTTTTTT.

This chain links TRBV5-1 with TRBJ1-2, with D possibly TRBD1 on 5 matching bases. The germline CDR1 and CDR2 sequences are SGHRS and YFSETQ. V lost 0 bases, J lost 8 bases, and 8 bases lay in between. The CDR3 runs 12 residues. In DNA form, the CDR3 reads TGCGCCAGCAGCTTGGCAGGGCAAGGCTACACCTTC. The encoded protein is CASSLAGQGYTF.

V and J are TRBV5-1 and TRBJ1-2; D is uncertain. The germline V gene has CDR1 SGHRS and CDR2 YFSETQ. Trimming pared 4 bases from V and 3 bases from J, leaving 10 bases between. This CDR3 has 13 amino acids. CDR3 residues: CASSAGLDYGYTF. In nucleotides, the CDR3 is TGCGCCAGCAGCGCCGGGCTAGACTATGGCTACACCTTC.

The chain joins TRBV9 to TRBJ1-1; a weak D match, TRBD1 (5 bases). The CDR3 extends over 13 amino acids. Trimming stripped 0 bases from V and 7 bases from J, with 10 bases between. Germline lookup yields CDR1 SGDLS and CDR2 YYNGEE. This chain's CDR3 is CASSVGRGGEAFF. CDR3 nucleotide sequence: TGTGCCAGCAGCGTAGGAAGGGGCGGTGAAGCTTTCTTT.

The chain employs TRBV2 and TRBJ2-3; no clear D. V lost 7 bases and J lost 1, with 9 bases in between. The CDR3 has 13 amino acids. Germline CDR1 is SNHLY and CDR2 is FYNNEI. In nucleotides, the CDR3 is TGTGCCAGCATAGGCAGTCGCACAGATACGCAGTATTTT. Residues: CASIGSRTDTQYF. The entire variable domain, with the rest obtained from reference TRBV2 and TRBJ2-3, is as follows: EPEVTQTPSHQVTQMGQEVILRCVPISNHLYFYWYRQILGQKVEFLVSFYNNEISEKSEIFDDQFSVERPDGSNFTLKIRSTKLEDSAMYFCASIGSRTDTQYFGPGTRLTVL.

The chain couples TRBV2 to TRBJ1-1; D remains unclear. Trimming removed 7 bases at V and 6 bases at J, with 15 bases between. Looked up from germline, CDR1 is SNHLY and CDR2 is FYNNEI. This CDR3 contains 13 residues. This chain's CDR3 is CASTRVAGAEAFF. The CDR3 region has the DNA TGTGCCAGCACGCGGGTCGCTGGAGCTGAAGCTTTCTTT.

This chain links TRBV5-6 with TRBJ1-2; maybe TRBD1 (6 bases). There are 15 residues in the CDR3. Trimming stripped 3 bases from V and 5 bases from J, with 17 bases between. Germline V gene data show CDR1 as SGHDT and CDR2 as YYEEEE. For the CDR3, the DNA is TGTGCCAGCAGCTCGAACAGGGAGTGGATGTATGGCTACACCTTC. Translation gives CASSSNREWMYGYTF.

V is TRBV18 and J is TRBJ2-2; D is unresolved. Germline V gene data show CDR1 as KGHSH and CDR2 as LQKENI. With 1 base removed from V and 7 bases from J, the gap between germline ends came to 7 bases. The CDR3 covers 13 residues. CDR3 in amino acids: CASSPRDDGELFF. In nucleotides, the CDR3 is TGTGCCAGCTCACCACGGGATGACGGGGAGCTGTTTTTT.

This clone was counted a single time. The chain has TRBV19 and TRBJ1-6, with 7 bases fitting TRBD1. This CDR3 spans 15 amino acids. CDR1 is LNHDA, CDR2 SQIVND, per germline (reference sequence). J gave up 9 bases and V 8 bases, and 13 bases lay outside the gene matches. The CDR3 region has the DNA TGTGCCAGTCAACCCTATAACAGGGGAAGTTCACCCCTCCACTTT. Translated: CASQPYNRGSSPLHF.

In this sample, this clone turned up once. The V and J genes are TRBV25-1 and TRBJ2-5; D remains unclear. The V end was cut by 1 base, the J end by 9 bases, with 9 bases between. Germline V gives CDR1 MGHDK, CDR2 SYGVNS. The CDR3 spans 12 residues. CDR3 DNA sequence: TGTGCCAGCAGTGAATGGGCTTCGGCCCAGTACTTC. Translating it yields CASSEWASAQYF.

This chain joins TRBV3-1 (or the pseudogene TRBV3-2) and TRBJ1-5; no definite D call. The CDR3 covers 16 residues. V shed 4 bases and J shed 0 bases, with 13 bases lying between them. Germline-derived CDR1 and CDR2 are LGHDT and YNNKEL (reference sequence). In DNA, the CDR3 is TGTGCCAGCAGCCCCGAAAGAATTTATAGCAATCAGCCCCAGCATTTT. This codes for CASSPERIYSNQPQHF.

V gene TRBV5-4 combines with J gene TRBJ2-5; D may be TRBD1 (5 bases). Germline V gene data show CDR1 as SGHNT and CDR2 as YYREEE (reference sequence). The CDR3 is made up of 14 amino acids. Trimming removed 4 bases from V and 5 bases from J, with 15 bases in between. CDR3: CASSPPGSPETQYF. CDR3 in DNA: TGTGCCAGCAGCCCACCAGGGTCCCCGGAGACCCAGTACTTC.